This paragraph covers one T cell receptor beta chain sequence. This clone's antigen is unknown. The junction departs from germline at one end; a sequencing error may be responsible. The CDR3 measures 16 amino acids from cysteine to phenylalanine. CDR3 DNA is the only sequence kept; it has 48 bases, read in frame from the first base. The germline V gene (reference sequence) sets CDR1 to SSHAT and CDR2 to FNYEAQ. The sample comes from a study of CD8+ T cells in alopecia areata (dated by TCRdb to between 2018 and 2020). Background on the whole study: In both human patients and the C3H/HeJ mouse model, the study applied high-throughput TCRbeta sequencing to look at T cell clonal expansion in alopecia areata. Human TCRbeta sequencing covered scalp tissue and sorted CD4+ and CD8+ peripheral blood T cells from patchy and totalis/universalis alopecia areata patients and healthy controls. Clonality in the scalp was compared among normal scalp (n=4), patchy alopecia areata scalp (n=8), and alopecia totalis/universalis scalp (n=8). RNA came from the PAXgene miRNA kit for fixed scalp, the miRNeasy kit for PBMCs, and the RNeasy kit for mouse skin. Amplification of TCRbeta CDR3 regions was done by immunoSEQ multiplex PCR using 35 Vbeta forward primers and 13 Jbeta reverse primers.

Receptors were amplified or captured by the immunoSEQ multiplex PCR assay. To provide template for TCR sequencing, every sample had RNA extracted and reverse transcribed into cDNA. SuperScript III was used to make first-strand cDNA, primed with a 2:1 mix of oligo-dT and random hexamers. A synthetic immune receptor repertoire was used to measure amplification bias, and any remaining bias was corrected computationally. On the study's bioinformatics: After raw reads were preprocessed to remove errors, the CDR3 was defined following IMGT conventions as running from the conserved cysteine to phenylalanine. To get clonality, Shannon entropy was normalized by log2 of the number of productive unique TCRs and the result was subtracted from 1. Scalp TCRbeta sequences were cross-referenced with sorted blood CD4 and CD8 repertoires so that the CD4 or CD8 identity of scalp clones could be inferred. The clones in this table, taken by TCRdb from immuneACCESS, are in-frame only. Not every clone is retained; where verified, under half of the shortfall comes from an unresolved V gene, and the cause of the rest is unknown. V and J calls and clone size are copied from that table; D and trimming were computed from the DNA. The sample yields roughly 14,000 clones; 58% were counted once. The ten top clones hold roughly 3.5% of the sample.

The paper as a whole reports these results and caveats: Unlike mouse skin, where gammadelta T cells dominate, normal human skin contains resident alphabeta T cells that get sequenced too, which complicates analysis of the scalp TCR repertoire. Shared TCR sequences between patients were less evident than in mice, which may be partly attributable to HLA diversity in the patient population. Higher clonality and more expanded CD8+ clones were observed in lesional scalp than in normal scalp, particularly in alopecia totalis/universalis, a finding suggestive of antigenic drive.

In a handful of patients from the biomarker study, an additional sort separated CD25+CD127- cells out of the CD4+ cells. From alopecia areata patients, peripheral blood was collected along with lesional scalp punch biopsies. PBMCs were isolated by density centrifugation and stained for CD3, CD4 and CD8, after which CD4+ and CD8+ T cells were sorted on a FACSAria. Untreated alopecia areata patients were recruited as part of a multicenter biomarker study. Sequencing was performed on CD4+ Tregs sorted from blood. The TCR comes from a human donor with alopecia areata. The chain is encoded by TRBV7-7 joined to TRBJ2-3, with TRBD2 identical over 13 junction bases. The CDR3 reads CASSLGTSGKTDTQYF. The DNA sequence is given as TGTGCTAGCAGCTTAGGGACTAGCGGGAAGACAGATACGCAGTATTTT.